The 10 T cell receptor beta chains reported below all come from one sample, sequenced in a study of molecular identifiers for immune sequencing clone quantification (dated by TCRdb to between 2017 and 2018). Library method: PCR. Data came from an Illumina HiSeq 4000. Clones were called with MiXCR by TCRdb after fastp trimmed the public reads at Q25, and only in-frame beta chains were retained. Identical CDR3 proteins give one entry, which carries the most common genes and DNA. Here the sample has approximately 670,000 distinct CDR3 sequences; just under 20% occur a single time. The ten biggest clones cover approximately 0.9% of the sample. Sequenced material: naive CD8+ T cells from blood, with Jurkat cell RNA spiked in. What this sample's cell subset or site label stands for: FACS-sorted CD8+CD4-CCR7+CD45RA+ naive T cells. The receptors derive from a human donor in good health. Some libraries in this study had Jurkat cell RNA spiked in.

This clonotype was seen more than once but under ten times. A junction end diverges from the germline sequence, so it may reflect a read error. The genes are TRBV19 and TRBJ2-1, with a weak D call TRBD2 (5 bases). CDR3 length: 14 residues. Germline lookup yields CDR1 LNHDA and CDR2 SQIVND (reference sequence). CDR3 sequence reads: CASHVGSDYDEQFF. The CDR3 region has the DNA TGTGCCAGTCACGTGGGGTCAGACTACGATGAGCAGTTCTTC.

In its sample, this clonotype was seen many times. The V and J genes are TRBV20-1 and TRBJ2-3; possible D gene TRBD2, 6 bases. Germline V lookup: CDR1 DFQATT, CDR2 SNEGSKA (reference sequence). CDR3 length equals 17 residues. V was trimmed by 0 bases and J by 1 base, leaving 17 bases between them. The CDR3 sequence is CSARDWEAGERTDTQYF. The DNA of the CDR3 is TGCAGTGCTAGAGATTGGGAAGCGGGCGAACGCACAGATACGCAGTATTTT.

The sample holds many counts of this clonotype. CDR3 DNA sequence: TGTGCCAGCAGCTTAAGACAGGGGATGACAGATACGCAGTATTTT. Translating gives CASSLRQGMTDTQYF. The chain uses TRBV13 and TRBJ2-3; 8 positions match TRBD1. Germline V gene data show CDR1 as PRHDT and CDR2 as FYEKMQ (reference sequence). Germline trimming cut 2 bases from V and 3 bases from J; bases unmatched to any gene: 4. CDR3 size: 15 residues.

The sample holds many counts of this clonotype. The gene calls are TRBV19 and TRBJ1-5; perhaps TRBD1 as D (6 bases). Trimming left V 5 bases short and J 9 bases short, with 17 bases between. This CDR3 comprises 14 residues. Looked up from germline, CDR1 is LNHDA and CDR2 is SQIVND (reference sequence). CDR3 in amino acids: CASSPQGPAGPQHF. In DNA, the CDR3 is TGTGCCAGTAGTCCACAGGGCCCTGCTGGGCCCCAGCATTTT.

This clonotype was seen repeatedly, ten times or more. This sequence joins TRBV13 and TRBJ1-5, with a tentative D call TRBD1 (6 bases). This CDR3 comprises 15 residues. Looked up from germline, CDR1 is PRHDT and CDR2 is FYEKMQ (reference sequence). Trimming shortened V by 0 bases and J by 1 base, and 7 bases separated the two germline ends. CDR3: CASSLGTGSNQPQHF. DNA for the CDR3: TGTGCCAGCAGCTTAGGCACAGGGAGCAATCAGCCCCAGCATTTT.

This sequence joins TRBV5-3 and TRBJ2-2; the D gene is possibly TRBD2 (6 bases). TRBV5-3 is an open reading frame whose function is uncertain. V lost 4 bases and J 0 bases, leaving 10 bases between the germline ends. This CDR3 comprises 15 residues. This CDR3 is CARSARLANTGELFF. As DNA, the CDR3 is TGTGCCAGAAGCGCCAGACTAGCGAACACCGGGGAGCTGTTTTTT.

This clonotype has a count of ten or more. The chain couples TRBV20-1 to TRBJ2-7, with 11 bases fitting TRBD2. CDR1 DFQATT and CDR2 SNEGSKA come from the germline V gene (reference sequence). The CDR3 totals 15 residues. With 0 bases clipped from V and 3 bases from J, the junction kept 4 bases outside the gene matches. In DNA form, the CDR3 reads TGCAGTGCTAGAGATGGACTAGCGGGCCTCTACGAGCAGTACTTC. Translating it yields CSARDGLAGLYEQYF.

The sample holds many counts of this clonotype. The V gene is TRBV27, the J gene TRBJ2-5; TRBD2 matches 7 bases. The CDR3 extends over 17 amino acids. The germline CDR1 and CDR2 sequences are MNHEY and SMNVEV (reference sequence). V trimming: 5 bases; J trimming: 3 bases; junction bases outside the gene matches: 15. The CDR3 reads CASSTLFVAGAKETQYF. CDR3 DNA sequence: TGTGCCAGCAGTACGCTTTTTGTCGCGGGAGCTAAAGAGACCCAGTACTTC.

The V gene is TRBV19, the J gene TRBJ2-1, with D perhaps matching TRBD1 (6 bases). V lost 5 bases and J 9 bases, leaving 17 bases between the germline ends. This CDR3 has 14 residues. CDR1 is LNHDA, CDR2 SQIVND, per germline (reference sequence). This CDR3 is CASSEFGPRGEQFF. The CDR3, as DNA: TGTGCCAGTAGTGAGTTCGGCCCCAGGGGTGAGCAGTTCTTC.

To note about this clonotype: Here the CDR3 omits its conserved ending phenylalanine or tryptophan, so a read error is the likely source. V and J are TRBV6-2 or TRBV6-3 and TRBJ1-5, with 8 bases identical to TRBD1. Unmatched junction bases numbered 6, after V lost 7 bases and J lost 4 bases. Germline-derived CDR1 and CDR2 are MNHEY and SVGEGT. The CDR3 length is 14 residues. DNA for the CDR3: TGTGCCAGCAACCTACAGGGGGGGAATCAGCCCCAGCATGTT. Its translation: CASNLQGGNQPQHV.